This T cell receptor beta chain was captured in a study of blood T cell repertoires in COVID-19. Across the whole study: COVID-19 samples collected from the United States, Italy and Spain covered acute and convalescent phases. T cells, B-cell-depleted T cells, or PBMCs provided the cDNA or gDNA that served as material.

Profiling relied on immunoSEQ multiplex PCR, and the TCRdb table lists in-frame clones only, not all of them. The table shows roughly 250,000 clones, with 75% to 85% occurring only once. The source material was peripheral blood. The clonotype originates from a human donor in a cohort sampled during active COVID-19.

CDR3 DNA sequence: TGTGCCAGCAGGGGACAGGGAACAGATACGCAGTATTTT. Translation gives CASRGQGTDTQYF. This rearrangement joins TRBV12-3 or TRBV12-4 to TRBJ2-3, with 9 positions matching TRBD1. The length of the CDR3 is 13 residues. The J segment lost 3 bases and the V segment lost 6 bases, leaving 1 base of the junction unmatched.